The 17 T cell receptor beta chains presented below share a single source sample, sequenced in a study of OX40 agonist ivuxolimab in advanced cancers. Assay: immunoSEQ multiplex PCR; the TCRdb copy retains only in-frame clones and omits some. The sample contains 74,000 or so clones, approximately 94% of which appear only once. The source material was CD4+ or CD8+ T cells sorted from blood, sampled in a trial of the OX40 agonist ivuxolimab. These receptors originate from an adult with an advanced solid tumor such as melanoma, head and neck, liver or kidney cancer.

This chain uses TRBV7-9 with TRBJ2-7; no definite D call. The CDR3 sequence is 11 residues long. The germline V gene encodes CDR1 SEHNR and CDR2 FQNEAQ (reference sequence). V was cut by 5 bases and J by 6 bases, with 8 bases left in between. The chain's CDR3 is CASSQGFEQYF. The CDR3 DNA follows: TGTGCCAGCAGCCAAGGGTTCGAGCAGTACTTC.

The sample holds one count of this clone. The chain couples TRBV18 to TRBJ2-5, with TRBD1 identical over 7 bases. The junction had 4 bases not matched to a gene; V was cut back by 3 bases and J by 3 bases. This CDR3 has 14 amino acids. Germline V gene sequence: CDR1 KGHSH, CDR2 LQKENI. For the CDR3, the DNA is TGTGCCAGCTCACCCATAGACAGGGAAGAGACCCAGTACTTC. Translating gives CASSPIDREETQYF.

This rearrangement joins TRBV5-1 to TRBJ1-1; a possible D gene is TRBD1 (6 bases). The CDR3 extends over 14 amino acids. In germline, CDR1 is SGHRS, CDR2 YFSETQ. V lost 1 base, J lost 5 bases, and 12 bases lay in between. CDR3 DNA: TGCGCCAGCAGCTTGTCAGGGGCGAGGACTGAAGCTTTCTTT. This encodes CASSLSGARTEAFF.

The J gene is TRBJ1-2, the V gene TRBV7-9; D unresolved. V was trimmed by 1 base and J by 8 bases, leaving 11 bases between them. Germline V CDR1 and CDR2: SEHNR, FQNEAQ (reference sequence). The CDR3 totals 13 residues. The CDR3 nucleotides read TGTGCCAGCAGCTTAGTACACCCAAGGGGCTACACCTTC. It is translated as CASSLVHPRGYTF.

The V call is TRBV9, the J call TRBJ1-6; no clear D. The V gene's germline CDR1 is SGDLS and CDR2 YYNGEE. This CDR3 spans 12 amino acids. V lost 3 bases to trimming and J lost 13 bases, with 11 bases between them. The CDR3 bases are TGTGCCAGCAGCGGACCGAGGTCTCCCCTCCACTTT. It yields the protein CASSGPRSPLHF. Using reference TRBV9 and TRBJ1-6 for the parts outside the CDR3, the full variable domain is DSGVTQTPKHLITATGQRVTLRCSPRSGDLSVYWYQQSLDQGLQFLIQYYNGEERAKGNILERFSAQQFPDLHSELNLSSLELGDSALYFCASSGPRSPLHFGNGTRLTVT.

Turning to this clone: The junction departs from germline at one end; a sequencing error may be responsible. This rearrangement joins TRBV25-1 to TRBJ1-1, with TRBD1 matching over 7 bases. Germline CDR1 is MGHDK and CDR2 is SYGVNS. The CDR3 sequence is 11 residues long. CDR3 nucleotide sequence: TGTGCCAGCAGAACGGGTTCTCAGGGGGTCTTT. It yields the protein CASRTGSQGVF.

The rearrangement links TRBV6-6 to TRBJ2-7, with 8 nucleotides matching TRBD1. The trim removed 0 bases at V and 6 bases at J, leaving 10 bases unmatched. CDR1 and CDR2 (germline): MNHNY, SVGAGI (reference sequence). This CDR3 has 16 residues. The chain's CDR3 is CASSYSRRAGGLEQYF. In DNA, the CDR3 is TGTGCCAGCAGTTACTCTCGGAGGGCAGGGGGCCTCGAGCAGTACTTC.

The V gene is TRBV18, the J gene TRBJ1-3; 7 bases fit TRBD1. CDR1 is KGHSH and CDR2 is LQKENI in the germline V gene. There are 19 residues in the CDR3. V lost 3 bases and J lost 0; bases outside the gene matches: 14. The CDR3 loop is CASSPTLLPRDSSGNTIYF. The CDR3, as DNA: TGTGCCAGCTCACCCACGTTACTCCCCCGGGACAGCTCTGGAAACACCATATATTTT.

The CDR3 reads CASSATGPTEAFF. The CDR3 DNA sequence: TGTGCCAGCAGCGCCACAGGGCCCACTGAAGCTTTCTTT. The chain combines TRBV5-4 with TRBJ1-1; possible D gene TRBD1, 6 bases. There are 13 residues in the CDR3. Trimming shortened V by 4 bases and J by 4 bases, and 11 bases separated the two germline ends. Germline V gene sequence: CDR1 SGHNT, CDR2 YYREEE (reference sequence).

The chain is built from TRBV6-5 and TRBJ1-1, with D possibly being TRBD1 (6 bases). The CDR3 has 13 amino acids. V was cut by 6 bases and J by 1 base, with 9 bases left in between. In germline, CDR1 is MNHEY, CDR2 SVGAGI. The CDR3 DNA follows: TGTGCCAGCAGGGACAGTTCGAACACTGAAGCTTTCTTT. This translates into CASRDSSNTEAFF.

The chain carries TRBV27 and TRBJ1-2, with no clear D. In germline, CDR1 is MNHEY, CDR2 SMNVEV (reference sequence). The germline V and J ends were trimmed by 0 bases and 0 bases, with 5 bases remaining between them. This CDR3 is built from 14 residues. The CDR3 sequence is CASSLSASNYGYTF. As DNA, the CDR3 is TGTGCCAGCAGTTTATCGGCGTCTAACTATGGCTACACCTTC.

This chain connects TRBV7-6 to TRBJ2-1; TRBD1 might be the D (6 bases). Trimming shortened V by 5 bases and J by 8 bases, and 16 bases separated the two germline ends. Germline-derived CDR1 and CDR2 are SGHVS and FNYEAQ. The CDR3 sequence is 14 residues long. The CDR3 DNA reads as TGTGCCAGCAGCCATCGGGGCCCAGGGGATGAGCAGTTCTTC. Encoded protein: CASSHRGPGDEQFF.

The table lists this clone with a few counts. V and J are TRBV19 and TRBJ2-1; TRBD1 agrees at 8 bases. The J segment lost 4 bases and the V segment lost 7 bases, leaving 3 bases of the junction unmatched. In germline, CDR1 is LNHDA, CDR2 SQIVND (reference sequence). The CDR3 runs 13 residues. The CDR3 sequence: CASTGTGYNEQFF. In DNA form, the CDR3 reads TGTGCCAGTACAGGGACAGGATACAATGAGCAGTTCTTC.

This chain uses TRBV9 with TRBJ1-3, with 7 bases identical to TRBD1. Trimming at V came to 4 bases and at J to 0 bases, leaving 13 bases not matched to a gene. This CDR3 region has 18 residues. Germline V gene lookup returns CDR1 SGDLS and CDR2 YYNGEE. In nucleotides, the CDR3 is TGTGCCAGCAGCAGCATACAAACAGGGGACAGCTCTGGAAACACCATATATTTT. Translation: CASSSIQTGDSSGNTIYF.

The chain is built from TRBV4-3 and TRBJ2-3; D remains ambiguous. The V end lost 0 bases, the J end lost 2 bases, and 18 bases lay between the germline ends. Germline V gene data show CDR1 as LGHNA and CDR2 as YSLEER. The CDR3 is 18 residues long. The DNA for the CDR3 is TGCGCCAGCAGCCAAGATCGGAGACTGGTCGATAACACAGATACGCAGTATTTT. As protein: CASSQDRRLVDNTDTQYF.

This clone was seen once. CDR3 coding DNA: TGCGCCAGCAGCCAAGAGGGCAGCGGGAGGGCCTACGAGCAGTACTTC. This translates into CASSQEGSGRAYEQYF. The chain carries TRBV4-1 and TRBJ2-7; 10 bases are a match to TRBD2. V lost 0 bases to trimming and J lost 2 bases; unmatched junction nucleotides: 4. There are 16 residues in the CDR3. Germline lookup yields CDR1 MGHRA and CDR2 YSYEKL.

The chain recombines TRBV4-3 with TRBJ2-3, with D possibly TRBD2 on 6 matching bases. The germline V and J ends were trimmed by 4 bases and 0 bases, with 11 bases remaining between them. Germline CDR1 and CDR2: LGHNA and YSLEER. CDR3 length: 15 residues. The CDR3 DNA is TGCGCCAGCAGCCCGGGAGTTACTAGCACAGATACGCAGTATTTT. It is translated as CASSPGVTSTDTQYF.